This T cell receptor beta chain was obtained from a study of OX40 agonist ivuxolimab in advanced cancers. As for the study in general: Treatment of patients was with ivuxolimab, an agonistic anti-OX40 (CD134) antibody.

Study-wide results and limits: Low clonal expansion, among the lowest seen, marked partial responders at 0.1-3.0 mg/kg. What antigens the expanded peripheral T cells recognized was never established.

As for this clone: Its antigen is not identified.

Germline CDR1 MNHEY, CDR2 SMNVEV (reference sequence). V lost 5 bases, J lost 4 bases, and 11 bases stayed unmatched. The CDR3 extends over 16 amino acids. Data came from immunoSEQ multiplex PCR; TCRdb stores just in-frame clones and leaves some out. The repertoire holds about 82,000 clones, with around 90% as singletons. Sequencing was performed on CD4+ or CD8+ T cells sorted from blood, taken in a trial of the OX40 agonist ivuxolimab. This TCR came from an adult with an advanced solid tumor such as melanoma, head and neck, liver or kidney cancer. The rearrangement joins TRBV27 to TRBJ2-5; the match to TRBD1 covers 9 bases. The CDR3 loop is CASSPGQGRASETQYF. The DNA of the CDR3 is TGTGCCAGCAGTCCGGGACAGGGTAGGGCATCAGAGACCCAGTACTTC.